This T cell receptor (beta chain) derives from a study of blood T cell repertoires in COVID-19 (dated by TCRdb to 2019 to 2021). Broadly, across the study: Samples from collaborators originated in the United States, Italy and Spain and spanned both the acute and convalescent phases of COVID-19. The repertoires were released in a freely available public database meant as a resource for research on the immune response to SARS-CoV-2. Where available, HLA class I and class II types were taken from metadata supplied by the sample provider and were not determined by assay-based typing. The dataset comprised deeply sampled blood TCRbeta repertoires from subjects exposed to, actively infected with, or recovered from COVID-19. A de-identified subject ID, COVID-19 status, age in years and sex were almost always included in the sample metadata. Samples were obtained from the ongoing ImmuneRACE study (first 160 participants) and from roughly 1,300 subjects provided by 6 global collaborators. The material from the prospective study consisted of cDNA or gDNA derived from T cells, B-cell-depleted T cells, or PBMCs. Broad study findings and their caveats: The amount of clinical and demographic metadata varied by source and participant and was provided uncurated.

A note on this clone: The antigen this receptor binds is unknown. Base qualities are not at hand, and no much larger clone is one base apart.

TCRbeta CDR3 regions were amplified from genomic DNA using the immunoSEQ Assay, a bias-controlled multiplex PCR. Per the original workflow: The number of nucleated cells in each sample was estimated by amplification of reference gene primers within the assay. To quantify the absolute abundance of each unique TCRbeta CDR3 rearrangement, sequence reads were collapsed and filtered. For each sample, productive Simpson clonality was calculated as the square root of Simpson's diversity index over productive rearrangements. As stored in TCRdb, this immuneACCESS dataset retains in-frame rearrangements with V and J assigned. A fraction of the clones does not appear; measured against another copy, unresolved V genes explain less than half of the discrepancy, and the remainder lacks a known reason. That table gives V, J and clone size, and the DNA gave D and trimming. This sample has 200,000 to 300,000 clones in its table, and roughly 82% of those were observed once. About 4.8% of the sample is held by the ten biggest clonotypes.

Germline trimming amounts to 6 bases on V and 6 bases on J, with 8 as the count of junction bases outside the gene matches. Including the terminal cysteine and phenylalanine, the CDR3 comprises 13 residues. Of all the DNA, just the CDR3 is kept, 39 bases in frame from base 1. CDR1 and CDR2 are read off the germline V gene as KGHSH and LQKENI. Whole blood was collected in K2EDTA tubes by collaborating institutions according to the institutions' own protocols. Collaborator samples were shipped for TCRbeta analysis as frozen whole blood, isolated PBMCs, or DNA extracted from either sample type. The sequence came from a woman in her seventies with acute or convalescent COVID-19. The rearrangement combines TRBV18 with TRBJ2-7, and 7 junctional nucleotides match TRBD2. What was sequenced was peripheral blood. DNA sequence: TGTGCCAGCTCCGGTAATAGGGAGGGCGAGCAGTACTTC. This yields the protein CASSGNREGEQYF.